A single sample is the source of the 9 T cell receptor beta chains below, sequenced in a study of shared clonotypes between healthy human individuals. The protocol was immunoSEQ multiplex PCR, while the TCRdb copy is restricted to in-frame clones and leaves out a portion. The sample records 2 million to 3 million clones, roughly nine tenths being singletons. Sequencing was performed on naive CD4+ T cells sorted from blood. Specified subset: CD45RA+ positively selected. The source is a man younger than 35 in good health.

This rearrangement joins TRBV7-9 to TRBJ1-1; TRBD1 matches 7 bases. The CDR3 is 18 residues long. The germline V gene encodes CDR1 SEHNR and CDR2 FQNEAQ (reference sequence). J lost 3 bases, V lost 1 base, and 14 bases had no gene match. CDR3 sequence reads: CASSLGWTGKSRDTEAFF. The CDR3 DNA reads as TGTGCCAGCAGCTTAGGGTGGACAGGTAAATCACGGGACACTGAAGCTTTCTTT.

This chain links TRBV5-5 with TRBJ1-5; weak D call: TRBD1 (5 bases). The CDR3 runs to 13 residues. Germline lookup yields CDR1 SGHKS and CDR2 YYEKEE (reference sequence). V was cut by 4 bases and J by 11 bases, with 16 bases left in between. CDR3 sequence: CASSPGWRQAQHF. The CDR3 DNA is TGTGCCAGCAGCCCAGGGTGGAGGCAGGCCCAGCATTTT.

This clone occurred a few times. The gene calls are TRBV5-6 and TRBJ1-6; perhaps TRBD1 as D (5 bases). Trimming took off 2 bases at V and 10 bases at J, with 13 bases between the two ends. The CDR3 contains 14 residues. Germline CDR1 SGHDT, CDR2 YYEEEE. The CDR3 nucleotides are TGTGCCAGCAGCTTATCAGGGTACAGCTCACCCCTCCACTTT. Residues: CASSLSGYSSPLHF. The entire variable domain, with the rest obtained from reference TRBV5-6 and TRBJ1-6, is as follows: DAGVTQSPTHLIKTRGQQVTLRCSPKSGHDTVSWYQQALGQGPQFIFQYYEEEERQRGNFPDRFSGHQFPNYSSELNVNALLLGDSALYLCASSLSGYSSPLHFGNGTRLTVT.

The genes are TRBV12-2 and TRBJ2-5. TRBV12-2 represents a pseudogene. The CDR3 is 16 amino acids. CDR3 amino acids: CASRLAKGSREETQYF. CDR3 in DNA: TGTGCAAGTCGCTTAGCAAAGGGTAGCAGAGAAGAGACCCAGTACTTC.

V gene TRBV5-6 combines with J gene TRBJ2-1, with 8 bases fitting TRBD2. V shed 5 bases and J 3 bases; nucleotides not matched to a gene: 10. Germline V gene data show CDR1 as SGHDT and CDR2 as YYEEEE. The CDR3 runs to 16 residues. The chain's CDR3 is CASSSQGLVNYNEQFF. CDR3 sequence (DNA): TGTGCCAGCAGTTCCCAGGGACTAGTGAACTACAATGAGCAGTTCTTC.

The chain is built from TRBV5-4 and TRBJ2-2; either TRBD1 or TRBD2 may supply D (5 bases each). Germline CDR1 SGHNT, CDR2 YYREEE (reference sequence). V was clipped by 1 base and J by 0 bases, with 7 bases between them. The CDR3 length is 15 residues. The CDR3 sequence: CASSLLGANTGELFF. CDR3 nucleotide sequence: TGTGCCAGCAGCTTGCTGGGGGCGAACACCGGGGAGCTGTTTTTT.

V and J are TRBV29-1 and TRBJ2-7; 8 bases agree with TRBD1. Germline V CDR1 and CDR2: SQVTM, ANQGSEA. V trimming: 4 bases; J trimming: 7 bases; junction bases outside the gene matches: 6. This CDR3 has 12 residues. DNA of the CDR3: TGCAGCGTTGTTTTAACAGGGGGGGAGCAGTACTTC. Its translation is CSVVLTGGEQYF.

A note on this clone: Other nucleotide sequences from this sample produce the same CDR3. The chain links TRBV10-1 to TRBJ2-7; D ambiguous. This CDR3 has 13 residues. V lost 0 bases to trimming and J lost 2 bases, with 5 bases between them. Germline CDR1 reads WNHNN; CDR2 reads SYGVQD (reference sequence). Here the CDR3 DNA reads TGCGCCAGCAGTGAGTCTGGAACCTACGAGCAGTACTTC. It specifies CASSESGTYEQYF.

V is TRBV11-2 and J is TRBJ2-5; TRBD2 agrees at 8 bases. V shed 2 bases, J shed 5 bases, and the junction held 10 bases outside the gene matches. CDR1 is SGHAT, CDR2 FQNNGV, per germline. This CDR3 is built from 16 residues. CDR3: CASSLYTSGSGETQYF. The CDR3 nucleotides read TGTGCCAGCAGCTTATACACCAGCGGGAGTGGTGAGACCCAGTACTTC. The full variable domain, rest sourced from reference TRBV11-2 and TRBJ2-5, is EAGVAQSPRYKIIEKRQSVAFWCNPISGHATLYWYQQILGQGPKLLIQFQNNGVVDDSQLPKDRFSAERLKGVDSTLKIQPAKLEDSAVYLCASSLYTSGSGETQYFGPGTRLLVL.